The present TCR beta chain was sequenced within a study of T cell responses to AZD1222 COVID-19 vaccine. Notes on the study in general: Reportedly, nearly half the spike-specific TCRs target unmutated variant regions. Recipients of two AZD1222 doses showed rising Spike-specific TCR breadth and depth. All repertoire sampling was performed exclusively after the peak T cell response. Spike-spanning, vaccine-associated CD4 TCRs were dominant at 160-218 and 743-854.

Method: immunoSEQ multiplex PCR; TCRdb's copy keeps in-frame clones and lacks some. The profile shows 150,000 or so clones, roughly nine tenths of them singletons. This CDR3 is 14 amino acids long. The V end lost 6 bases, the J end lost 4 bases, and 13 bases lay between the germline ends. Germline CDR1 MNHEY, CDR2 SVGEGT. With regard to this clone: The antigen is undetermined.

The sequencing used peripheral blood, collected on day 0 of AZD1222 vaccination. The rearrangement joins TRBV6-2 or TRBV6-3 to TRBJ1-3; a weak D match, TRBD1 (6 bases). The sequence came from an adult in good health. CDR3 in DNA: TGTGCCAGCAGCCCCATGGACAGCGGAAACACCATATATTTT. Translated, it gives CASSPMDSGNTIYF.